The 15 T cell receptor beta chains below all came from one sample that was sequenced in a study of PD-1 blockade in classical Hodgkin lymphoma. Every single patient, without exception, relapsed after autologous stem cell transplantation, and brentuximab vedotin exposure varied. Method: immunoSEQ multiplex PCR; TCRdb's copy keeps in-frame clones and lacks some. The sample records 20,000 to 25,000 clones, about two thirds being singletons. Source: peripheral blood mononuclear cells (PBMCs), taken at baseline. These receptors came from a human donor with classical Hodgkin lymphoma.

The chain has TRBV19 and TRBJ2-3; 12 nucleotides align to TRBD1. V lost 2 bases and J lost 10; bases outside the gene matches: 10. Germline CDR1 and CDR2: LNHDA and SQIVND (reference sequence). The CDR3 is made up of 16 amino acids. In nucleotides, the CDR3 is TGTGCCAGTAGTATATTAGATCCGGGACAGGGGGCTCCGCAGTATTTT. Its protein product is CASSILDPGQGAPQYF.

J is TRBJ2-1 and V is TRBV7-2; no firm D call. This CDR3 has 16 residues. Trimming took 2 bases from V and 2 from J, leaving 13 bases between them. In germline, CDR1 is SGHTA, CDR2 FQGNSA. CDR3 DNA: TGTGCCAGCAGCTTATCCCAAGGTCCCACCTACAATGAGCAGTTCTTC. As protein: CASSLSQGPTYNEQFF.

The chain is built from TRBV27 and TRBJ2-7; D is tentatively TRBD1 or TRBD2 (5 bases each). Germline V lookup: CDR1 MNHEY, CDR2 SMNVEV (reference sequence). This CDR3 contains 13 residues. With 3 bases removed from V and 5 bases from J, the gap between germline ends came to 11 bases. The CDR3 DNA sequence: TGTGCCAGCAGTTTGGGACCTTGGGACGAGCAGTACTTC. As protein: CASSLGPWDEQYF.

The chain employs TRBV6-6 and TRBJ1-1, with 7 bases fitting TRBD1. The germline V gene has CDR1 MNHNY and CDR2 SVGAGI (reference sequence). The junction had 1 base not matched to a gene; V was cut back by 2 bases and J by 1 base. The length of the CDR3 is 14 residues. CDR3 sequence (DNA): TGTGCCAGCAGTTACGGGACAGCGAACACTGAAGCTTTCTTT. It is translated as CASSYGTANTEAFF.

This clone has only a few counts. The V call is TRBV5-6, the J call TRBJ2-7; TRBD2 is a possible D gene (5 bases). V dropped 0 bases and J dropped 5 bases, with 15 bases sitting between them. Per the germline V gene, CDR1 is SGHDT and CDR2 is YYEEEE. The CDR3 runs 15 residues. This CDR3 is CASSLANFGVHEQYF. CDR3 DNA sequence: TGTGCCAGCAGCTTGGCCAATTTCGGGGTCCACGAGCAGTACTTC.

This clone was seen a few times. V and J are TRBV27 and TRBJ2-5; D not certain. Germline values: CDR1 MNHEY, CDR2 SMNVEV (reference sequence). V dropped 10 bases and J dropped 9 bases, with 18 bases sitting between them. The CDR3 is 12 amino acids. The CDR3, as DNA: TGTGCCACCCGAGGAGACTCATTGGCCCAGTACTTC. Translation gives CATRGDSLAQYF.

The DNA of the CDR3 is TGCGCCAGCAGCCAAGTCCTCAGGTTAAAGGGGACTGAAGCTTTCTTT. This encodes CASSQVLRLKGTEAFF. The chain has TRBV4-1 and TRBJ1-1; maybe TRBD1 (5 bases). Germline V gene sequence: CDR1 MGHRA, CDR2 YSYEKL. The CDR3 spans 16 residues. V dropped 1 base and J dropped 5 bases, with 17 bases sitting between them.

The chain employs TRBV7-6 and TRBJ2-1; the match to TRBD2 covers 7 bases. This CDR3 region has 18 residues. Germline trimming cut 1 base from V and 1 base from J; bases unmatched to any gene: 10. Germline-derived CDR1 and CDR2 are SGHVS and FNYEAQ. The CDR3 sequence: CASSLGSTSVRSYNEQFF. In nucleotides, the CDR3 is TGTGCCAGCAGCTTAGGTTCCACTAGCGTGAGGTCCTACAATGAGCAGTTCTTC.

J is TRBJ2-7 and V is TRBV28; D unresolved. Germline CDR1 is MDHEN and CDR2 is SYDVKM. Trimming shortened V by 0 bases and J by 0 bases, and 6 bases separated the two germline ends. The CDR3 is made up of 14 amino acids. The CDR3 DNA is TGTGCCAGCAGTTTATGGAAAAACTCCTACGAGCAGTACTTC. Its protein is CASSLWKNSYEQYF.

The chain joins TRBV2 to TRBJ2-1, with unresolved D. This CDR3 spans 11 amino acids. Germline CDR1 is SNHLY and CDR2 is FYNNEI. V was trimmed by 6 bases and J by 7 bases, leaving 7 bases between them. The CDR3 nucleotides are TGTGCCAGCAGGGGCTTTAATGAGCAGTTCTTC. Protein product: CASRGFNEQFF.

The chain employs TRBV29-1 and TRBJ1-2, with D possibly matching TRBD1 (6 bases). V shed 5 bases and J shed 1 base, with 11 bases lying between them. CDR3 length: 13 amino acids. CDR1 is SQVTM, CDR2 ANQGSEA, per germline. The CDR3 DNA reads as TGCAGCGTTATTACAGGGTTTAACTATGGCTACACCTTC. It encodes CSVITGFNYGYTF.

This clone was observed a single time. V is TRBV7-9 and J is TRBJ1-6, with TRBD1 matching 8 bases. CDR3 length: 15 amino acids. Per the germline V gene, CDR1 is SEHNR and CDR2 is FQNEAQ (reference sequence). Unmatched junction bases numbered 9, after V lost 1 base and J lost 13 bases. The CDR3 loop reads CASSLGETGVSPLHF. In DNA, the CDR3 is TGTGCCAGCAGCTTAGGCGAGACAGGGGTAAGTCCCCTCCACTTT.

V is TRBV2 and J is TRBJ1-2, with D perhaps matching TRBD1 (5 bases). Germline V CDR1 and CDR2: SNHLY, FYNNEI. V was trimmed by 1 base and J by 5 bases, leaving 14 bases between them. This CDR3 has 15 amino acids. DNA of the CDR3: TGTGCCAGCAGTGAAGATTCCGGGACGCATTATGGCTACACCTTC. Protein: CASSEDSGTHYGYTF. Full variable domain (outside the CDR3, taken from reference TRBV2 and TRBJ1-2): EPEVTQTPSHQVTQMGQEVILRCVPISNHLYFYWYRQILGQKVEFLVSFYNNEISEKSEIFDDQFSVERPDGSNFTLKIRSTKLEDSAMYFCASSEDSGTHYGYTFGSGTRLTVV.

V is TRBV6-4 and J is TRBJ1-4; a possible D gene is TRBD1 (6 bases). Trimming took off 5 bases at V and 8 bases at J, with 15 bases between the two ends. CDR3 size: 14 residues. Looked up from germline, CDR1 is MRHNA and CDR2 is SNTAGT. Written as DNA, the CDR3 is TGTGCCAGCAGTCCCGGGACATCTCCGGAAAAACTGTTTTTT. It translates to CASSPGTSPEKLFF.

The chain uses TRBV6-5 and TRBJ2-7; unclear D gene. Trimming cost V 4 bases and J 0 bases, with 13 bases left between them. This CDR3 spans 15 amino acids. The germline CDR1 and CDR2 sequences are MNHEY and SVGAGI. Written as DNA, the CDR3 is TGTGCCAGCAGTTTATCGGGTCGCTACTCCTACGAGCAGTACTTC. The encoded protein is CASSLSGRYSYEQYF.